This T cell receptor beta chain comes out of a study of blood T cell repertoires in COVID-19. Turning to the study itself: Acute and convalescent COVID-19 specimens originated in the United States, Italy and Spain. Nucleic acid was either cDNA or gDNA, and it came from T cells, B-cell-depleted T cells, or PBMCs.

CDR3 length: 16 residues. Germline CDR1 reads KGHDR; CDR2 reads SFDVKD. The J segment lost 6 bases and the V segment lost 4 bases, leaving 11 bases of the junction unmatched. This clone was picked up one time. Original data processing: From reference gene primer amplification, estimates of nucleated cell counts were derived. Sequencing was performed with immunoSEQ multiplex PCR; in TCRdb, only in-frame clones are kept and a portion is missing. D and trimming come from the DNA, and the V and J calls and clone size come from that table. The profile shows 45,000 to 50,000 clones, roughly 87% of them singletons.

Sequenced: peripheral blood. This receptor was obtained from a man aged 55 to 70 with active COVID-19. This rearrangement joins TRBV24-1 to TRBJ2-1, with TRBD2 matching over 7 bases. CDR3 residues: CATSDPGEGRSNEQFF. The CDR3 region has the DNA TGTGCCACCAGTGACCCCGGGGAGGGGAGGTCCAATGAGCAGTTCTTC.